This T cell receptor beta chain was obtained from a study of shared clonotypes between healthy human individuals. Turning to this clone: Antigen unknown.

Data came from immunoSEQ multiplex PCR; TCRdb stores just in-frame clones and leaves some out. The top ten clones hold approximately 0.5% of a sample with roughly 1 million clones, approximately 80% of them seen once. The CDR3 loop spans 12 amino acids. Germline values: CDR1 SGHNT, CDR2 YYREEE (reference sequence). The V gene lost 5 bases and the J gene lost 9 bases, with 14 bases spanning the gap. General study findings and limits: Between a handful of donors, naive CD4 clonotypes were shared at a level of approximately 5%.

This chain links TRBV5-4 with TRBJ2-5; D unclear. Material: memory CD4+ T cells from PBMCs. Sample subset: CD45RA-negative fraction. This TCR derives from a man between 18 and 35 years old in good health. Some clones in this sample may be carry-over from other donors' samples. CDR3 sequence: CASSLPNGAQYF. CDR3 nucleotide sequence: TGTGCCAGCAGTTTACCCAATGGGGCCCAGTACTTC. Drawing the rest from reference TRBV5-4 and TRBJ2-5, the complete variable domain is ETGVTQSPTHLIKTRGQQVTLRCSSQSGHNTVSWYQQALGQGPQFIFQYYREEENGRGNFPPRFSGLQFPNYSSELNVNALELDDSALYLCASSLPNGAQYFGPGTRLLVL.